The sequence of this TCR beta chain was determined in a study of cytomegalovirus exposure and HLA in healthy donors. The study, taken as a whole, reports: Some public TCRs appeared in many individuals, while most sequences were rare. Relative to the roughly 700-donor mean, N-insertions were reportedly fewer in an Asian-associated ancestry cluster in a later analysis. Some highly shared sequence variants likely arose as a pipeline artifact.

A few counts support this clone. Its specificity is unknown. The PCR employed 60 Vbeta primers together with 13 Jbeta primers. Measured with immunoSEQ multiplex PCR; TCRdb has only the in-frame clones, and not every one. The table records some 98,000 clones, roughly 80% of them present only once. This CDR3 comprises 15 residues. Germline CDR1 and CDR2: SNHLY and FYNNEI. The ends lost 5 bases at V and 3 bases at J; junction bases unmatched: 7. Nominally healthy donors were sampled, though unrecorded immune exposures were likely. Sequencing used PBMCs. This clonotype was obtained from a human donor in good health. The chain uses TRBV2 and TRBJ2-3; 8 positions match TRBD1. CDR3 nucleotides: TGTGCCAGCAGTTACAACAGGGGGGAGACAGATACGCAGTATTTT. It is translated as CASSYNRGETDTQYF.